This T cell receptor beta chain was found in a study of human T cells and chemical hapten exposure. Study-wide points: Large CDR3 similarity clusters arose significantly more often from expanded TCRs than from controls.

Time point meaning: patch test 1, 2 weeks after DPC sensitization. Noted treatment: therapeutic diphenylcyclopropenone sensitization with weekly scalp DPC. Those who donated were patients with alopecia, 18 to 70 years of age, and suitable for DPC. About this clonotype itself: Its specificity is not known.

The study used a library that attached unique molecular identifiers to individual cDNA molecules. Authors' processing steps: The number of TCRs in each sample had a median of approximately 96,000 and spanned roughly 23,224 to 700,000. TCRdb used MiXCR to reprocess the RACE reads, holding one entry per CDR3 protein. For this entry, the V and J calls and clone size follow TCRdb and not the study's own pipeline. This table has roughly 200,000 distinct CDR3 sequences, about 20% appearing once. Trimming at V came to 4 bases and at J to 8 bases, leaving 15 bases not matched to a gene. This CDR3 has 18 residues. The germline V gene encodes CDR1 SGHTA and CDR2 FQGNSA.

The sequencing used whole blood, collected in connection with sensitization to the hapten diphenylcyclopropenone (DPC). J is TRBJ2-3 and V is TRBV7-2; 13 nucleotides align to TRBD2. This receptor was identified in a woman aged 45-60 years with alopecia areata. Some clones in this sample may be carry-over from other donors' samples. CDR3 in DNA: TGTGCCAGCAGCTATGGACTAGCGGGAGTCCCCCCGCGCGGTACGCAGTATTTT. It translates to CASSYGLAGVPPRGTQYF. Using reference TRBV7-2 and TRBJ2-3 for the parts outside the CDR3, the full variable domain is GAGVSQSPSNKVTEKGKDVELRCDPISGHTALYWYRQSLGQGLEFLIYFQGNSAPDKSGLPSDRFSAERTGGSVSTLTIQRTQQEDSAVYLCASSYGLAGVPPRGTQYFGPGTRLTVL.